This T cell receptor beta chain was captured by sequencing in a study of blood T cell repertoires in COVID-19. Study context: Researchers got acute and convalescent COVID-19 samples from the United States, Italy and Spain. From T cells, B-cell-depleted T cells, or PBMCs came the material, which was cDNA or gDNA.

Original processing notes: It was from reference gene primer amplification that nucleated cell counts were estimated. The method was immunoSEQ multiplex PCR; TCRdb's version includes in-frame clones alone and lacks a portion of them. V, J and clone size are those of that table, while D and trimming were read from the DNA. The data contain some 220,000 clones, roughly 85% of them singletons. The germline CDR1 and CDR2 sequences are KGHDR and SFDVKD. The CDR3 spans 17 residues. J was trimmed by 8 bases and V by 3 bases; bases with no gene match: 14. The rearrangement links TRBV24-1 to TRBJ2-1; TRBD2 matches 8 bases. The sequence derives from a man in his forties or fifties who had recovered from COVID-19. Sequenced input: peripheral blood. CDR3 bases: TGTGCCACCAGTGATCGGGTCAGCGGGAGTTCTCCCGATGAGCAGTTCTTC. Its translation: CATSDRVSGSSPDEQFF.